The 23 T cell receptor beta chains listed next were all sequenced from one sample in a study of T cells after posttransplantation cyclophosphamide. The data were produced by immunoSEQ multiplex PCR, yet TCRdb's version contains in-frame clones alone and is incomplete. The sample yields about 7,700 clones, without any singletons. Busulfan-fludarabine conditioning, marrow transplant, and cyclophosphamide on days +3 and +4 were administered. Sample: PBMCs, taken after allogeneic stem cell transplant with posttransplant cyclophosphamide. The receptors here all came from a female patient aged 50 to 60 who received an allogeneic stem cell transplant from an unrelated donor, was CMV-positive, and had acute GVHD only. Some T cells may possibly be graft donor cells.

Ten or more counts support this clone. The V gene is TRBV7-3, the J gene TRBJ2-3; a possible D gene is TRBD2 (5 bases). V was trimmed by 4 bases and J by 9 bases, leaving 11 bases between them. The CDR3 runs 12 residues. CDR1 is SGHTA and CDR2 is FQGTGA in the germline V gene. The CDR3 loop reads CASSSLAGTQYF. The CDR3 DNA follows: TGTGCCAGCAGCTCCCTAGCTGGCACGCAGTATTTT.

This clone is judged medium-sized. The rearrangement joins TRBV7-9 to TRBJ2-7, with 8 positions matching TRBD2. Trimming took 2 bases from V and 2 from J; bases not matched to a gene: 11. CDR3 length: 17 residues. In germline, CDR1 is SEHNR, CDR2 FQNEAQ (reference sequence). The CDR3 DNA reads TGTGCCAGCAGCTTATTACGATTAGCGGGGAAGACCTACGAGCAGTACTTC. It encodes CASSLLRLAGKTYEQYF.

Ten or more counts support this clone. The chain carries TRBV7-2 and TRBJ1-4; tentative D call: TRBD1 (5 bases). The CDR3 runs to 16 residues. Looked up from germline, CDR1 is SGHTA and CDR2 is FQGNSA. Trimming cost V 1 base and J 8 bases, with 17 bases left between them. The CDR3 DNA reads TGTGCCAGCAGCTTAGAGGTCCCTGGGGGGAAGGAAAAACTGTTTTTT. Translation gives CASSLEVPGGKEKLFF.

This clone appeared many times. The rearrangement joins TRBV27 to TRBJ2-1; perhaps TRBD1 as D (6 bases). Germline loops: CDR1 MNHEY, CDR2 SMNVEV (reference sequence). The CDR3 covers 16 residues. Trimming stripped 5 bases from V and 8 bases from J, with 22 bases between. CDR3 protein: CASSPPTGSLNDEQFF. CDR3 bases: TGTGCCAGCAGTCCCCCGACAGGATCTTTGAACGATGAGCAGTTCTTC.

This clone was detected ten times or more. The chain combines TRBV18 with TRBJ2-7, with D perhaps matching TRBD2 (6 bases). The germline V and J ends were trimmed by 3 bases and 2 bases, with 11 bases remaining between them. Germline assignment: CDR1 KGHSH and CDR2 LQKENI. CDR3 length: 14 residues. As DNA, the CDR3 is TGTGCCAGCTCACCCCGCGGGGATACCTACGAGCAGTACTTC. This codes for CASSPRGDTYEQYF.

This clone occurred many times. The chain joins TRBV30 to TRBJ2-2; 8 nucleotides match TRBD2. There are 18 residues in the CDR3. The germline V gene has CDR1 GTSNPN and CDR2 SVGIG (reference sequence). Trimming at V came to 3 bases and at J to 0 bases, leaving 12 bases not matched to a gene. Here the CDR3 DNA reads TGTGCCTGGAGCCGGGAGGGACAACGTTTCACGAACACCGGGGAGCTGTTTTTT. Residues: CAWSREGQRFTNTGELFF.

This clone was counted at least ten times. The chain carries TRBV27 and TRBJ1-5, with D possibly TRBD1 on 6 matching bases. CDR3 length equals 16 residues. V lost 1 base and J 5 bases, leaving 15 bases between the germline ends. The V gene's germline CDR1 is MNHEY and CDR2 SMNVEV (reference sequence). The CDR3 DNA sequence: TGTGCCAGCAGTTTATACTCCCGGGCAGGGGATCAGCCCCAGCATTTT. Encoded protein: CASSLYSRAGDQPQHF.

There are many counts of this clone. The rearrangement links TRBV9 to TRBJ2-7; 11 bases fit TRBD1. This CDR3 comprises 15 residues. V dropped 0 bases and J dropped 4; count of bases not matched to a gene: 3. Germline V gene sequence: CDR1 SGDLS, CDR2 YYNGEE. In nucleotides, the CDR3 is TGTGCCAGCAGCGTAGAAGGACAGGGGGCATACGAGCAGTACTTC. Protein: CASSVEGQGAYEQYF.

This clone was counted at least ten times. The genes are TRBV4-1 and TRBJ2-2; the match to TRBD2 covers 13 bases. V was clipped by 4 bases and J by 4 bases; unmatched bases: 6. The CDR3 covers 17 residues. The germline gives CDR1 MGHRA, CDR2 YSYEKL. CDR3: CASSLWTSGSTTGELFF. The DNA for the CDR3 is TGCGCCAGCAGCCTTTGGACTAGCGGGAGTACCACCGGGGAGCTGTTTTTT.

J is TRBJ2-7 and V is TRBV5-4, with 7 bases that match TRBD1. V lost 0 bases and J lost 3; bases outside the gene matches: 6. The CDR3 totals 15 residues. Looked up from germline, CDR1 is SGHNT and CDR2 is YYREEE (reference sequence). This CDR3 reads CASSLGGGPGYEQYF. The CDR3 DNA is TGTGCCAGCAGCTTGGGAGGGGGCCCCGGCTACGAGCAGTACTTC.

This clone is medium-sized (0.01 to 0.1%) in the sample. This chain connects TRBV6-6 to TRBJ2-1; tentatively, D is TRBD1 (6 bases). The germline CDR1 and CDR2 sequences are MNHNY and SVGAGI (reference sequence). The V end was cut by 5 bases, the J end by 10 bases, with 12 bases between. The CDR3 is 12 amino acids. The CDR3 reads CASSHRVWEQFF. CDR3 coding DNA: TGTGCCAGCAGTCACAGGGTGTGGGAGCAGTTCTTC.

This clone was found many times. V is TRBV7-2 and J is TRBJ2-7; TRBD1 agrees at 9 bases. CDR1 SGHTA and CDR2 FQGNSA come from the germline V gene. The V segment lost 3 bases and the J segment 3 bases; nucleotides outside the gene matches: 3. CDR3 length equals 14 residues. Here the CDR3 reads CASSLTGGIYEQYF. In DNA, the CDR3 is TGTGCCAGCAGCTTGACAGGGGGGATCTACGAGCAGTACTTC.

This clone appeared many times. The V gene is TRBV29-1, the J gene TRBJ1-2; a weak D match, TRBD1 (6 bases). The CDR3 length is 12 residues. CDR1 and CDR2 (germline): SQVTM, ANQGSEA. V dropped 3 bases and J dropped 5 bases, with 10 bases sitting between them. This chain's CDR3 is CSVERGGYGYTF. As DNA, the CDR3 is TGCAGCGTTGAGAGGGGGGGGTATGGCTACACCTTC.

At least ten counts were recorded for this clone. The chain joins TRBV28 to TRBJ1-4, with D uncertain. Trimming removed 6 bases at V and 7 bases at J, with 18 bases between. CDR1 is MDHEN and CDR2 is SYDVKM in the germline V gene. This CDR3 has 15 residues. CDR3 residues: CASSLGRYLGEKLFF. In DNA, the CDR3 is TGTGCCAGCAGCTTGGGGAGGTACCTAGGTGAAAAACTGTTTTTT. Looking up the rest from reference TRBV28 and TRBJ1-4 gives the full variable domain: DVKVTQSSRYLVKRTGEKVFLECVQDMDHENMFWYRQDPGLGLRLIYFSYDVKMKEKGDIPEGYSVSREKKERFSLILESASTNQTSMYLCASSLGRYLGEKLFFGSGTQLSVL.

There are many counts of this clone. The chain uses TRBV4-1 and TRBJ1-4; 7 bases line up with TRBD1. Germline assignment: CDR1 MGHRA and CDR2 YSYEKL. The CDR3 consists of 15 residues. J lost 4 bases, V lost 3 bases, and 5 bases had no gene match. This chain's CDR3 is CASSQRDSSNEKLFF. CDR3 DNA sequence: TGCGCCAGCAGCCAGCGGGACAGCAGTAATGAAAAACTGTTTTTT.

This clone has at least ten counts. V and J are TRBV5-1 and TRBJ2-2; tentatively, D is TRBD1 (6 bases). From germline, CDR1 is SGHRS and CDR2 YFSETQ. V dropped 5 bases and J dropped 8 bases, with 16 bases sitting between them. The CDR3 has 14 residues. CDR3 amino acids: CASSSQPRGGELFF. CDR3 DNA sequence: TGCGCCAGCAGTTCCCAGCCAAGGGGGGGGGAGCTGTTTTTT.

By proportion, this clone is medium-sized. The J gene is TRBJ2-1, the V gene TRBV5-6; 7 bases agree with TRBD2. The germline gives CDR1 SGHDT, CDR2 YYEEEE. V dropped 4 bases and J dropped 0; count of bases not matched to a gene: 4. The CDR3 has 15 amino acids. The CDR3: CASSDSGNSYNEQFF. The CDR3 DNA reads TGTGCCAGCAGCGACAGCGGGAACTCCTACAATGAGCAGTTCTTC.

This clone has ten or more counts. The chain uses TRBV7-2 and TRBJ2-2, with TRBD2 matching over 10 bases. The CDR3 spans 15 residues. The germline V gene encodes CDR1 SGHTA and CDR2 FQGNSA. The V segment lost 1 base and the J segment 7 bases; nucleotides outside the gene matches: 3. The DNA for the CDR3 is TGTGCCAGCAGCTTAGAGAGCGGGAGGGGCGGGGAGCTGTTTTTT. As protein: CASSLESGRGGELFF.

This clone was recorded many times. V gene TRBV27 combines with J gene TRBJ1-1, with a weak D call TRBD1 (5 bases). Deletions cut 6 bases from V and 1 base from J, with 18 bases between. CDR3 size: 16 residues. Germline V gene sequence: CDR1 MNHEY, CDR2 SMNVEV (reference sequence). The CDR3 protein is CASSPRGSAGNTEAFF. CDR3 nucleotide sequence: TGTGCCAGCAGCCCCCGGGGGTCGGCCGGGAACACTGAAGCTTTCTTT.

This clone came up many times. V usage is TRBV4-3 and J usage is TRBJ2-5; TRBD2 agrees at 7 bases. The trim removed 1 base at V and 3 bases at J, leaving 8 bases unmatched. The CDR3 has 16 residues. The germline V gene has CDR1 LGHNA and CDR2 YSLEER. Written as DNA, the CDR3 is TGCGCCAGCAGCCAAGGGGTGGGAGGGAGGGAAGAGACCCAGTACTTC. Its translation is CASSQGVGGREETQYF.

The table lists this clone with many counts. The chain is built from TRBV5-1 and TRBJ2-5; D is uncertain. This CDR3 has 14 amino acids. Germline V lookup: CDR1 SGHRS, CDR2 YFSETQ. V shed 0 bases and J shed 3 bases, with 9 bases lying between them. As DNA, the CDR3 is TGCGCCAGCAGCTTGGCCAAACGGGAAGAGACCCAGTACTTC. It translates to CASSLAKREETQYF.

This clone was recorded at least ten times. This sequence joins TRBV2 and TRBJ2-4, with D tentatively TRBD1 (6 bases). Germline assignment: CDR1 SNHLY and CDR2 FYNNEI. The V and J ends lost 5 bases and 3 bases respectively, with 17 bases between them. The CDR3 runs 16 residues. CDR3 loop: CASSLGTLRGKNIQYF. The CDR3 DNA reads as TGTGCCAGCAGTCTGGGGACCCTCAGGGGCAAAAACATTCAGTACTTC. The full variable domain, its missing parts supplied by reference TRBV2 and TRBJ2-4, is EPEVTQTPSHQVTQMGQEVILRCVPISNHLYFYWYRQILGQKVEFLVSFYNNEISEKSEIFDDQFSVERPDGSNFTLKIRSTKLEDSAMYFCASSLGTLRGKNIQYFGAGTRLSVL.

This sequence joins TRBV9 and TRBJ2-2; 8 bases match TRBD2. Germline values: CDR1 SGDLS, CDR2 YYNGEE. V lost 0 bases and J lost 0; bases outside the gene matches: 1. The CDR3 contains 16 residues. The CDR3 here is CASSVAAGANTGELFF. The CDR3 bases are TGTGCCAGCAGCGTAGCAGCGGGGGCGAACACCGGGGAGCTGTTTTTT. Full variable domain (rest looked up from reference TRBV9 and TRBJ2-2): DSGVTQTPKHLITATGQRVTLRCSPRSGDLSVYWYQQSLDQGLQFLIQYYNGEERAKGNILERFSAQQFPDLHSELNLSSLELGDSALYFCASSVAAGANTGELFFGEGSRLTVL.